This T cell receptor beta chain was obtained from a study of blood T cell repertoires in COVID-19. Study summary: From the United States, Italy and Spain came samples of acute and convalescent COVID-19. From T cells, B-cell-depleted T cells, or PBMCs came the material, which was cDNA or gDNA.

As originally analysed: Nucleated cell counts were estimated from reference gene primer amplification. Measured with immunoSEQ multiplex PCR; TCRdb has only the in-frame clones, and not every one. From that table come the V and J calls and clone size; the DNA was used to work out D and trimming. This repertoire shows roughly 250,000 clones, approximately 87% found once; its top ten account for roughly 8.6%. The CDR3 consists of 13 residues. Germline V gives CDR1 MNHEY, CDR2 SMNVEV (reference sequence). Between the trimmed V and J ends, which lost 7 bases and 7 bases, there was a span of 13 bases. The chain recombines TRBV27 with TRBJ1-4, with no clear D. Sequencing used peripheral blood. The TCR comes from a human donor in a cohort sampled during active COVID-19. In nucleotides, the CDR3 is TGTGCCAGCACCGGGTTCCGTAGTGAAAAACTGTTTTTT. Amino acids: CASTGFRSEKLFF.